This T cell receptor beta chain emerged from a study of blood T cell repertoires in COVID-19. Looking at the study overall: From the United States, Italy and Spain came samples of acute and convalescent COVID-19. From T cells, B-cell-depleted T cells, or PBMCs came the material, which was cDNA or gDNA.

The CDR3 runs 15 residues. V lost 4 bases to trimming and J lost 0 bases, with 10 bases between them. CDR1 is SNHLY, CDR2 FYNNEI, per germline. Original processing notes: Nucleated cell number was recorded as an estimate derived from reference gene primer amplification. TCRdb's copy holds only in-frame clones and misses some; the assay was immunoSEQ multiplex PCR. The DNA gave D and trimming, while V, J and clone size come from that table. The sample yields roughly 250,000 clones, around 85% seen once. V is TRBV2 and J is TRBJ1-5; maybe TRBD1 (6 bases). Sequencing was performed on peripheral blood. The clonotype comes from a woman aged 60 to 75 with active or convalescent COVID-19. The CDR3 region is CASSGGTNSNQPQHF. The CDR3 DNA follows: TGTGCCAGCAGTGGGGGGACAAATAGCAATCAGCCCCAGCATTTT.